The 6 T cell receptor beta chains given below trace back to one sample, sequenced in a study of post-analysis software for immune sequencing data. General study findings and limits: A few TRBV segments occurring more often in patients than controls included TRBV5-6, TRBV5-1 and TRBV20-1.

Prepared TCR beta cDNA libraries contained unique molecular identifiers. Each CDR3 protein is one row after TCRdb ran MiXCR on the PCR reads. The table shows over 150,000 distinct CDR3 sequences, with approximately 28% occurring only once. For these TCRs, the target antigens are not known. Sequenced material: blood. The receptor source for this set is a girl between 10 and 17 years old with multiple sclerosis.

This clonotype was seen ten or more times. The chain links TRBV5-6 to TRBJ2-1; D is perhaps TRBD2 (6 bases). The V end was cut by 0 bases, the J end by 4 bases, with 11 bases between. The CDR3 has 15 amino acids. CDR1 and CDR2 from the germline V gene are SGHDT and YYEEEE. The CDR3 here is CASSLVTSSYNEQFF. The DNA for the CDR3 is TGTGCCAGCAGCTTGGTCACTAGCAGTTACAATGAGCAGTTCTTC.

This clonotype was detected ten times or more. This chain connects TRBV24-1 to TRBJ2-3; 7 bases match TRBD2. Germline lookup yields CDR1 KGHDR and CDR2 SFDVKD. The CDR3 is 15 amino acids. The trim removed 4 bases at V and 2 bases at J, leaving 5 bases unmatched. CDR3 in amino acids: CATSDPSGPTDTQYF. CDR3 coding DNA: TGTGCCACCAGTGACCCTAGCGGACCCACAGATACGCAGTATTTT.

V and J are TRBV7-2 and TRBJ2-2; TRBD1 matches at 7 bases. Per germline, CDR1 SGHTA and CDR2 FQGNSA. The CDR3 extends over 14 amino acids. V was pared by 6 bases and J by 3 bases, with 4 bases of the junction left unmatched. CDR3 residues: CASRRQGDTGELFF. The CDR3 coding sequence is TGTGCCAGCAGGCGGCAGGGGGACACCGGGGAGCTGTTTTTT. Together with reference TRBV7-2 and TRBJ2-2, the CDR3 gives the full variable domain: GAGVSQSPSNKVTEKGKDVELRCDPISGHTALYWYRQSLGQGLEFLIYFQGNSAPDKSGLPSDRFSAERTGGSVSTLTIQRTQQEDSAVYLCASRRQGDTGELFFGEGSRLTVL.

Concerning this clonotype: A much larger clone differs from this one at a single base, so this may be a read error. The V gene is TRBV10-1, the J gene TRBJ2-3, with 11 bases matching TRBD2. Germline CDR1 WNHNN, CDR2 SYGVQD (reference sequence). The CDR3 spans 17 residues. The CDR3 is CASSEYLAGGSTGTQYF. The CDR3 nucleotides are TGCGCCAGCAGTGAATACCTAGCGGGAGGAAGCACAGGTACGCAGTATTTT.

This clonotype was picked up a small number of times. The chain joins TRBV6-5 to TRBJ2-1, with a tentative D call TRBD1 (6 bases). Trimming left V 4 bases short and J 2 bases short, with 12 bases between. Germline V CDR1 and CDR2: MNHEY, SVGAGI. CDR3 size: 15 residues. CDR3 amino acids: CASSFRGAPYNEQFF. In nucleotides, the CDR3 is TGTGCCAGCAGTTTCAGGGGAGCCCCCTACAATGAGCAGTTCTTC.

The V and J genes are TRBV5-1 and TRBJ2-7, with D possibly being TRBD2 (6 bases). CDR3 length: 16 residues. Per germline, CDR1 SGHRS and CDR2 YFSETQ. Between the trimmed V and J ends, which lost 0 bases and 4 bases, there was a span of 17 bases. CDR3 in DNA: TGCGCCAGCAGCTTGGCCCCCGCAGGGACTTCTTACGAGCAGTACTTC. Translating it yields CASSLAPAGTSYEQYF.